The 5 T cell receptor beta chains below all came from one sample that was sequenced in a study of shared clonotypes between healthy human individuals. Profiling relied on immunoSEQ multiplex PCR, and the TCRdb table lists in-frame clones only, not all of them. The sample has about 490,000 clones; 81% are singletons. Sequenced input: PBMCs. Every receptor here comes from a woman aged 40 to 50 in good health. Some clones in this sample may be carry-over from other donors' samples.

V usage is TRBV2 and J usage is TRBJ1-5, with D uncertain. This CDR3 has 12 residues. V lost 6 bases and J 9 bases, leaving 12 bases between the germline ends. Germline V gene lookup returns CDR1 SNHLY and CDR2 FYNNEI. The CDR3 nucleotides read TGTGCCAGCAGGGGAGGATGGGGGCCCCAGCATTTT. Protein: CASRGGWGPQHF. The variable domain in full, with the rest retrieved from reference TRBV2 and TRBJ1-5, is EPEVTQTPSHQVTQMGQEVILRCVPISNHLYFYWYRQILGQKVEFLVSFYNNEISEKSEIFDDQFSVERPDGSNFTLKIRSTKLEDSAMYFCASRGGWGPQHFGDGTRLSIL.

The chain uses TRBV5-4 and TRBJ2-7, with 12 bases matching TRBD2. The end of the DNA aligns better with TRBJ2-5, so the J call may be wrong. CDR1 and CDR2 from the germline V gene are SGHNT and YYREEE (reference sequence). CDR3 size: 16 residues. CDR3 region: CASSRLAGGYQETQYF. DNA of the CDR3: TGTGCCAGCAGCCGTCTAGCGGGAGGGTACCAAGAGACCCAGTACTTC.

Notes on this clone: This likely stems from a read error, as it lies one base from a far larger clone. The chain has TRBV11-1 and TRBJ2-5, with TRBD1 matching over 7 bases. Germline V CDR1 and CDR2: SGHAT, FQDESV (reference sequence). The CDR3 contains 16 residues. The CDR3, as DNA: TGTGCCAGCAGCTCCCGACAGGGAAGGTACCAAGAGACCCGGTACTTC. This encodes CASSSRQGRYQETRYF.

The rearrangement links TRBV19 to TRBJ1-1; 8 bases agree with TRBD1. Germline V CDR1 and CDR2: LNHDA, SQIVND (reference sequence). Unmatched junction bases numbered 4, after V lost 1 base and J lost 3 bases. The length of the CDR3 is 15 residues. In nucleotides, the CDR3 is TGTGCCAGTAGTATAGCAGGGGGCCAGGACACTGAAGCTTTCTTT. Translated, it gives CASSIAGGQDTEAFF.

The V call is TRBV5-5, the J call TRBJ1-1; tentatively, D is TRBD1 (5 bases). The CDR3 loop spans 15 amino acids. Between the trimmed V and J ends, which lost 1 base and 0 bases, there was a span of 10 bases. Germline assignment: CDR1 SGHKS and CDR2 YYEKEE (reference sequence). CDR3 bases: TGTGCCAGCAGCTTGAGTGACAGCCTGAACACTGAAGCTTTCTTT. Translation: CASSLSDSLNTEAFF.